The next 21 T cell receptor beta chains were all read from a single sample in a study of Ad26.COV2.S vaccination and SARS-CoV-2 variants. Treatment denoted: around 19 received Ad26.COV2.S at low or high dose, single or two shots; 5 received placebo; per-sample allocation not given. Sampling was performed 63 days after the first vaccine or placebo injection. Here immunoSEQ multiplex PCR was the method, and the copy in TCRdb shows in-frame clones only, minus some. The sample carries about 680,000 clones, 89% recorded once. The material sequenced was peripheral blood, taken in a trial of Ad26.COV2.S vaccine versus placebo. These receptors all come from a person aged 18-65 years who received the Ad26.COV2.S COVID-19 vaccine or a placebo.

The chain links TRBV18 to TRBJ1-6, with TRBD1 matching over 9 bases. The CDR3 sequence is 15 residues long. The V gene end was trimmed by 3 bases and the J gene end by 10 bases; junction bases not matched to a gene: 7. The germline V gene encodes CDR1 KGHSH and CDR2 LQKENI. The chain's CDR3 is CASSPTGQGNSPLHF. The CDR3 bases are TGTGCCAGCTCACCGACGGGACAGGGTAACTCACCCCTCCACTTT.

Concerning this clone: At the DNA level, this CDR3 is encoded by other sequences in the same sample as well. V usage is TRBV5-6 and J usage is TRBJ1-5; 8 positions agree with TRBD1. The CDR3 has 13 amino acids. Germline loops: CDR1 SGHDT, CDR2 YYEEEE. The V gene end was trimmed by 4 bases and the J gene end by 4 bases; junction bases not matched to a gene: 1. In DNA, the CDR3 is TGTGCCAGCAGCCGGACAGGGAATCAGCCCCAGCATTTT. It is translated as CASSRTGNQPQHF. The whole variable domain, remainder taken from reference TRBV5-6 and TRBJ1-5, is DAGVTQSPTHLIKTRGQQVTLRCSPKSGHDTVSWYQQALGQGPQFIFQYYEEEERQRGNFPDRFSGHQFPNYSSELNVNALLLGDSALYLCASSRTGNQPQHFGDGTRLSIL.

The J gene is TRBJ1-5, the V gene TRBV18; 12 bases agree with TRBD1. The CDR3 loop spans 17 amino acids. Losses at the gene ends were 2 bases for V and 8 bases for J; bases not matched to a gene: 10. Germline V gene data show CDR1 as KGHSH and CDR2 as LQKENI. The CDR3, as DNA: TGTGCCAGCTCACCATCTGCGGGGACAGGGGGCGCGAAGCCCCAGCATTTT. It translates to CASSPSAGTGGAKPQHF.

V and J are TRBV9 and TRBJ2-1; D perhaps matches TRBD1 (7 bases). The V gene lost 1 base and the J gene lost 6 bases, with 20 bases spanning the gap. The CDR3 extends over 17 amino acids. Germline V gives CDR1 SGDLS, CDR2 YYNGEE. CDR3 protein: CASSVRRGRVSCNEQFF. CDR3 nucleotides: TGTGCCAGCAGCGTACGGAGGGGGCGAGTATCTTGCAATGAGCAGTTCTTC.

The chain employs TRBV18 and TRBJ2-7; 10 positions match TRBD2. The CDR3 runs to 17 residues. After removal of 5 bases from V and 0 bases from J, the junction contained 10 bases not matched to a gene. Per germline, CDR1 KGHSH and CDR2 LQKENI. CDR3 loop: CASSTGTSEFYSYEQYF. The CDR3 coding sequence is TGTGCCAGCTCAACCGGGACTAGCGAATTTTACTCCTACGAGCAGTACTTC.

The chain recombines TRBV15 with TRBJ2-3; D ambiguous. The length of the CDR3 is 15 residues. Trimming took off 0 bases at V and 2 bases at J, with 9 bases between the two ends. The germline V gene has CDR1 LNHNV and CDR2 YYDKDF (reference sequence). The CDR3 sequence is CATSRDLPDTDTQYF. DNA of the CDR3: TGTGCCACCAGCAGAGATCTACCCGACACAGATACGCAGTATTTT.

The chain's CDR3 is CASSKDLAGAGELFF. CDR3 nucleotides: TGTGCCAGTAGTAAGGATTTAGCGGGAGCCGGGGAGCTGTTTTTT. V gene TRBV19 combines with J gene TRBJ2-2; TRBD2 aligns across 9 bases. Trimming removed 4 bases from V and 6 bases from J; junction bases left unmatched: 6. Germline V gives CDR1 LNHDA, CDR2 SQIVND (reference sequence). The CDR3 has 15 residues.

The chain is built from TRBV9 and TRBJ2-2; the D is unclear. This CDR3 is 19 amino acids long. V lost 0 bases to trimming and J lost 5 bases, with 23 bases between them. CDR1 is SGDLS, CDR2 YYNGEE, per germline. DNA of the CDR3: TGTGCCAGCAGCGTAGGAGCTGTTATTCTCGGTCTTCGTACCGGGGAGCTGTTTTTT. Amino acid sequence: CASSVGAVILGLRTGELFF.

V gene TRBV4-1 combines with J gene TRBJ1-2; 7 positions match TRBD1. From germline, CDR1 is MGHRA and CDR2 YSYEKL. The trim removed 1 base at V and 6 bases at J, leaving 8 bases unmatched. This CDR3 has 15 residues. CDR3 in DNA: TGCGCCAGCAGCCAAGTACAGGGGCGAGTTGATGGCTACACCTTC. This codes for CASSQVQGRVDGYTF.

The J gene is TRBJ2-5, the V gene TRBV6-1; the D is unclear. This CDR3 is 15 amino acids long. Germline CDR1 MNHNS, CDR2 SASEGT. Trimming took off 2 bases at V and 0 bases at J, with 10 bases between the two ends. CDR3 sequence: CASSEFRGYQETQYF. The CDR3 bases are TGTGCCAGCAGTGAATTTCGTGGGTACCAAGAGACCCAGTACTTC.

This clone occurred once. The CDR3 reads CASSLSGRGLTEAFF. In DNA, the CDR3 is TGTGCCAGCAGCTTATCTGGCAGAGGGCTAACTGAAGCTTTCTTT. The V gene is TRBV11-2, the J gene TRBJ1-1; no firm D call. This CDR3 region has 15 residues. Germline V gene data show CDR1 as SGHAT and CDR2 as FQNNGV. With 2 bases removed from V and 5 bases from J, the gap between germline ends came to 15 bases.

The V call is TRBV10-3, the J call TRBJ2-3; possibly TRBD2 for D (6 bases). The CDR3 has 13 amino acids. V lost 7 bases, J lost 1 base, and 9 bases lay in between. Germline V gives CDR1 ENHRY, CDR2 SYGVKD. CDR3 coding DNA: TGTGCCATCATGGCTAGCGGCACAGATACGCAGTATTTT. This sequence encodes CAIMASGTDTQYF.

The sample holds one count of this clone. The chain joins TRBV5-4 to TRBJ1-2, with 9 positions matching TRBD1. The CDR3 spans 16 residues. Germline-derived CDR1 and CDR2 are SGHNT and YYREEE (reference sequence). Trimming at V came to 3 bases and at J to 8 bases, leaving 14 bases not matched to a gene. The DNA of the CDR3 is TGTGCCAGCAGCTCCCAAACAGGGGGCGCCTCAAGAGGCTACACCTTC. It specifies CASSSQTGGASRGYTF.

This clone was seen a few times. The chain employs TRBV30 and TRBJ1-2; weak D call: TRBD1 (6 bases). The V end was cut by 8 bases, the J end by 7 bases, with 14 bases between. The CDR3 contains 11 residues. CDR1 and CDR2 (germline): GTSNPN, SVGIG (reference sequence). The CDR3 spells CAGQGNPGYTF. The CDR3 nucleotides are TGTGCCGGCCAGGGGAACCCTGGCTACACCTTC.

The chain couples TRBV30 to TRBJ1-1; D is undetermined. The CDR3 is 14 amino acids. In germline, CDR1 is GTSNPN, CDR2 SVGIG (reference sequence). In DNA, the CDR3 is TGTGCTGGAGAGCGGGGAACAATGAACACTGAAGCTTTCTTT. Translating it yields CAGERGTMNTEAFF.

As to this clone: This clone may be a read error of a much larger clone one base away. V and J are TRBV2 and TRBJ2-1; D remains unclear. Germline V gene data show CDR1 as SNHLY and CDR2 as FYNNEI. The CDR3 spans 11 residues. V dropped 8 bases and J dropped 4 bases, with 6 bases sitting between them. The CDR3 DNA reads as TGTGCCAGCGGCTTTTACAATGAGCAGTTCTTC. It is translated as CASGFYNEQFF. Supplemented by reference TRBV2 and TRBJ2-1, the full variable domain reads EPEVTQTPSHQVTQMGQEVILRCVPISNHLYFYWYRQILGQKVEFLVSFYNNEISEKSEIFDDQFSVERPDGSNFTLKIRSTKLEDSAMYFCASGFYNEQFFGPGTRLTVL.

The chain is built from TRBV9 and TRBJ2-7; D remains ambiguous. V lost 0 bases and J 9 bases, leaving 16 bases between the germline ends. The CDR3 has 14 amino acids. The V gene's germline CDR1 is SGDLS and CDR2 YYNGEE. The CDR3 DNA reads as TGTGCCAGCAGCGTAGGGGGTGGAACCGCCGGGCAGTACTTC. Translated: CASSVGGGTAGQYF. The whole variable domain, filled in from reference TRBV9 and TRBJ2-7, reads DSGVTQTPKHLITATGQRVTLRCSPRSGDLSVYWYQQSLDQGLQFLIQYYNGEERAKGNILERFSAQQFPDLHSELNLSSLELGDSALYFCASSVGGGTAGQYFGPGTRLTVT.

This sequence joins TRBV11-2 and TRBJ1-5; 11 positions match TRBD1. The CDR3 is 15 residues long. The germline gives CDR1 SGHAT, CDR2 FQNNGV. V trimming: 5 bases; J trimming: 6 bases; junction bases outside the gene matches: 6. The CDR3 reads CASSPGQGAGQPQHF. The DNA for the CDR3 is TGTGCCAGCAGCCCCGGACAGGGGGCAGGTCAGCCCCAGCATTTT.

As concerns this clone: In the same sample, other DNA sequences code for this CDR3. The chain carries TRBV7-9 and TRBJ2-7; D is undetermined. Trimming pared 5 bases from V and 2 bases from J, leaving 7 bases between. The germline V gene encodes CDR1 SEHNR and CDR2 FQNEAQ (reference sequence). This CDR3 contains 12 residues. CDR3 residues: CASSPGTYEQYF. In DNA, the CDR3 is TGTGCCAGCAGCCCCGGAACCTACGAGCAGTACTTC. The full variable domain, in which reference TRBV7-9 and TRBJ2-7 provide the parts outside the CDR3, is DTGVSQNPRHKITKRGQNVTFRCDPISEHNRLYWYRQTLGQGPEFLTYFQNEAQLEKSRLLSDRFSAERPKGSFSTLEIQRTEQGDSAMYLCASSPGTYEQYFGPGTRLTVT.

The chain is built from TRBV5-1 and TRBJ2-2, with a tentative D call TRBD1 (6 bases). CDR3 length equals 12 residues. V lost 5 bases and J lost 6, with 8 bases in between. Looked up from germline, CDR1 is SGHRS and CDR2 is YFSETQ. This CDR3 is CASRPGAGELFF. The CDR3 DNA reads TGCGCCAGCAGACCAGGGGCCGGGGAGCTGTTTTTT.

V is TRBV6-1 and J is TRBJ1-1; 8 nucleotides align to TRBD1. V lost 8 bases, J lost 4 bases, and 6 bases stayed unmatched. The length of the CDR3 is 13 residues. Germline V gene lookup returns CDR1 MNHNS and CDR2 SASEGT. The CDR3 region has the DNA TGTGCCAGCCAGGACAGGGATACCACTGAAGCTTTCTTT. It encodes CASQDRDTTEAFF.